This passage covers 13 T cell receptor beta chains from one sample sequenced in a study of T cell repertoires in cytomegalovirus infection. TCRdb reanalysed the reads using MiXCR and keeps one entry per CDR3 protein. Among about 360,000 distinct CDR3 sequences listed, less than 20% were seen once. Sequenced: PBMCs. These receptor sequences come from a human donor in good health (CMV status not recorded). Some clones in this sample may be carry-over from other donors' samples.

This clonotype was seen only a few times. At one end, the junction sequence differs from germline, possibly due to a read error. This rearrangement joins TRBV19 to TRBJ2-1; D tentatively fits TRBD1 or TRBD2 (6 bases each). Germline lookup yields CDR1 LNHDA and CDR2 SQIVND (reference sequence). This CDR3 spans 14 amino acids. The CDR3 coding sequence is TGTGCCAGTAGAATAGGGGGGCGGCCCAATGAGCAGTTCTTC. Its translation: CASRIGGRPNEQFF.

Many counts were recorded for this clonotype. The chain joins TRBV6-1 to TRBJ2-3; either TRBD1 or TRBD2 may fit D (5 bases each). The V gene's germline CDR1 is MNHNS and CDR2 SASEGT. Trimming pared 7 bases from V and 4 bases from J, leaving 15 bases between. The CDR3 is made up of 14 amino acids. CDR3 in amino acids: CASKLSGAADTQYF. The CDR3, as DNA: TGTGCCAGCAAGCTGTCCGGGGCCGCAGATACGCAGTATTTT.

V gene TRBV2 combines with J gene TRBJ1-2; D unclear. Germline V gives CDR1 SNHLY, CDR2 FYNNEI. CDR3 length: 14 residues. The CDR3 loop reads CGLVAGRLPRGYTF. DNA for the CDR3: TGTGGTTTGGTGGCAGGCCGGCTCCCTCGTGGCTACACCTTC.

Many counts were recorded for this clonotype. The genes are TRBV20-1 and TRBJ2-1, with 7 positions matching TRBD2. V dropped 1 base and J dropped 14; count of bases not matched to a gene: 5. This CDR3 is built from 11 residues. Per germline, CDR1 DFQATT and CDR2 SNEGSKA (reference sequence). CDR3 coding DNA: TGCAGTGCTAGAGGGTGGGAGGGTAAGTTCTTC. Translated, it gives CSARGWEGKFF.

There are many counts of this clonotype. V usage is TRBV7-2 and J usage is TRBJ2-1; maybe TRBD2 (6 bases). CDR3 length: 17 residues. Trimming took 1 base from V and 0 from J, leaving 13 bases between them. The V gene's germline CDR1 is SGHTA and CDR2 FQGNSA. The CDR3 DNA sequence: TGTGCCAGCAGCTTAGGGGCCGGGAGCCCCTCCTACAATGAGCAGTTCTTC. Its protein product is CASSLGAGSPSYNEQFF.

This clonotype was recorded many times. The rearrangement joins TRBV10-2 to TRBJ2-5; possible D gene TRBD2, 5 bases. Germline V lookup: CDR1 WSHSY, CDR2 SAAADI. CDR3 length equals 14 residues. V was shortened by 2 bases and J by 2 bases, with 9 bases between the two germline ends. The CDR3 loop reads CASSESTGQETQYF. CDR3 DNA sequence: TGCGCCAGCAGTGAGAGTACGGGGCAAGAGACCCAGTACTTC.

The sample holds many counts of this clonotype. The chain couples TRBV7-8 to TRBJ1-4; D is ambiguous. Trimming took off 4 bases at V and 0 bases at J, with 9 bases between the two ends. The CDR3 totals 15 residues. In germline, CDR1 is SGHVS, CDR2 FQNEAQ. The CDR3 reads CASSYTRATNEKLFF. CDR3 in DNA: TGTGCCAGCAGCTATACCCGGGCAACTAATGAAAAACTGTTTTTT.

This clonotype has a handful of counts. The rearrangement uses TRBV20-1 and TRBJ2-1; D remains ambiguous. Germline loops: CDR1 DFQATT, CDR2 SNEGSKA (reference sequence). The length of the CDR3 is 14 residues. Trimming pared 5 bases from V and 4 bases from J, leaving 15 bases between. The CDR3 reads CSASTPSAYNEQFF. CDR3 nucleotide sequence: TGCAGTGCTTCGACCCCCTCGGCGTACAATGAGCAGTTCTTC.

This clonotype showed up many times. The chain combines TRBV7-9 with TRBJ2-5, with D unresolved. CDR1 SEHNR and CDR2 FQNEAQ come from the germline V gene (reference sequence). The CDR3 has 15 residues. V lost 4 bases, J lost 4 bases, and 16 bases lay in between. CDR3 amino acids: CASSSLASYGETQYF. For the CDR3, the DNA is TGTGCCAGCAGCTCGTTAGCCAGCTACGGAGAGACCCAGTACTTC.

The chain links TRBV20-1 to TRBJ2-5; D ambiguous. Deletions cut 7 bases from V and 3 bases from J, with 9 bases between. Germline CDR1 is DFQATT and CDR2 is SNEGSKA (reference sequence). CDR3 length equals 11 residues. CDR3 in amino acids: CSGQEKETQYF. The CDR3, as DNA: TGCAGTGGGCAGGAAAAAGAGACCCAGTACTTC.

The chain uses TRBV29-1 and TRBJ2-5; no firm D call. This CDR3 has 12 amino acids. The V gene's germline CDR1 is SQVTM and CDR2 ANQGSEA. Trimming stripped 5 bases from V and 5 bases from J, with 12 bases between. Here the CDR3 reads CSVYRYLETQYF. The CDR3 nucleotides are TGCAGCGTTTATCGTTATTTGGAGACCCAGTACTTC.

This clonotype appeared many times. The CDR3 nucleotides read TGTGCCAGCAGTTACCAGGGAAACGTGGGCAATGAGCAGTTCTTC. This codes for CASSYQGNVGNEQFF. The chain links TRBV6-6 to TRBJ2-1, with D tentatively TRBD1 (5 bases). V shed 2 bases and J shed 6 bases, with 14 bases lying between them. The germline V gene encodes CDR1 MNHNY and CDR2 SVGAGI (reference sequence). This CDR3 is built from 15 residues.

The chain employs TRBV6-2 or TRBV6-3 and TRBJ2-7, with D possibly matching TRBD1 (5 bases). Trimming removed 5 bases from V and 1 base from J, with 18 bases in between. Germline values: CDR1 MNHEY, CDR2 SVGEGT. CDR3 size: 16 residues. The CDR3 sequence is CASSRTLSTDSYEQYF. CDR3 nucleotides: TGTGCCAGCAGTCGAACCCTCTCGACAGATTCCTACGAGCAGTACTTC.